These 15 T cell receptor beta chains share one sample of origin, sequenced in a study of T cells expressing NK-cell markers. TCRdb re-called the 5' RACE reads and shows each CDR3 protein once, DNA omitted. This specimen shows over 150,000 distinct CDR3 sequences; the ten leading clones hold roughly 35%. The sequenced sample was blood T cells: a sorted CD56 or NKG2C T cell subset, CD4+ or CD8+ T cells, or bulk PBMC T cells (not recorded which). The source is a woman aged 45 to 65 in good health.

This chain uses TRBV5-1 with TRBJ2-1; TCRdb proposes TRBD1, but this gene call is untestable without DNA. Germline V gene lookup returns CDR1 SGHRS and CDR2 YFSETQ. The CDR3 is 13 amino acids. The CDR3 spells CASSFGGNNEQFF.

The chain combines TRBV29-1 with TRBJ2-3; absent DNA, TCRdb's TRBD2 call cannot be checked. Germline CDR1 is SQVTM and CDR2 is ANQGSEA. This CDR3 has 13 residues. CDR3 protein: CSAYSGNTDTQYF.

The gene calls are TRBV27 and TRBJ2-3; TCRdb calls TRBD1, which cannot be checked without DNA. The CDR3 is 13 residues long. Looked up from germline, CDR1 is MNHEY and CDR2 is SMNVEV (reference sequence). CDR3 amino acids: CATGGQSTDTQYF.

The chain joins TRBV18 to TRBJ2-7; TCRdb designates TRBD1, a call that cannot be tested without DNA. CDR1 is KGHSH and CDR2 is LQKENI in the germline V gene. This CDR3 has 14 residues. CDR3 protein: CASSPGTGFYEQYF.

The CDR3 region is CASSYEDGAVKQETQYF. The chain has TRBV6-5 and TRBJ2-5. Germline CDR1 MNHEY, CDR2 SVGAGI. The CDR3 is 17 amino acids.

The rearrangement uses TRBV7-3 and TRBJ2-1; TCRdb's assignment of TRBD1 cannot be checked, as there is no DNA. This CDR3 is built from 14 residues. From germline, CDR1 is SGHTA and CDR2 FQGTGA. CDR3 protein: CASSLAGKGSEQFF.

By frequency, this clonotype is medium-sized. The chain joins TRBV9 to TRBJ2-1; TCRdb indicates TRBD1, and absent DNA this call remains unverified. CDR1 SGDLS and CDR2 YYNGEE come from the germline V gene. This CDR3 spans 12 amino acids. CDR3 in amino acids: CASGKEGNEQFF.

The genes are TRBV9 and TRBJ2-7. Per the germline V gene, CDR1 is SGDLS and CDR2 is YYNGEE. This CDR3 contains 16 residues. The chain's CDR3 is CASSPSSSGTPYEQYF.

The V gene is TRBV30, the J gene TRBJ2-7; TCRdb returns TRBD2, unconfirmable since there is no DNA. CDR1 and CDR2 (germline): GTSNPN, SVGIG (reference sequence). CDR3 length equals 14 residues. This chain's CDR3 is CAWNSGLAGTEQYF.

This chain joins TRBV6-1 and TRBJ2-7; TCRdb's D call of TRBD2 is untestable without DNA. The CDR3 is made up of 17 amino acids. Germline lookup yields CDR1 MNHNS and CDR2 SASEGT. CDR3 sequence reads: CASSEKRLAGGPYEQYF.

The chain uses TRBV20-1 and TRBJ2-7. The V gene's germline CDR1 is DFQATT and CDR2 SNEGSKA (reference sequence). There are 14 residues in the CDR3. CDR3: CSAREGMIGYEQYF.

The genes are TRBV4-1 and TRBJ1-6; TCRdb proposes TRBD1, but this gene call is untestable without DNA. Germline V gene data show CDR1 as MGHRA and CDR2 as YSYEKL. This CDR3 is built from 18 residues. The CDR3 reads CASSQERQGSSYNSPLHF.

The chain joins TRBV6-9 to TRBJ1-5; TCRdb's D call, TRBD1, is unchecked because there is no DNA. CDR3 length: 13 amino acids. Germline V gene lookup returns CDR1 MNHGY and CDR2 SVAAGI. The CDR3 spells CAGIDRNNQPQHF.

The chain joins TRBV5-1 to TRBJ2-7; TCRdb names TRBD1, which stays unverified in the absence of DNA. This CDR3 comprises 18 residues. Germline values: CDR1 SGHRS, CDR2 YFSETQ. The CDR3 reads CASSLQAASGMSSYEQYF.

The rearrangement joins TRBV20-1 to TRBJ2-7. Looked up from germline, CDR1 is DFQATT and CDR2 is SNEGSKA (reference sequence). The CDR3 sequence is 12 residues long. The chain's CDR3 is CSAREGHPEQYF.